Sequencing of this T cell receptor (beta chain) was carried out in a study of cytomegalovirus exposure and HLA in healthy donors. General study results and limits: Reports showed the classifier diagnosing cytomegalovirus status with high specificity and sensitivity. According to a later analysis, TCR clusters from the first cohort tended to co-occur in the 100 to 150 validation repertoires. Most TCR sequences were rare, but some public TCRs occurred in many donors.

This clone has a single count. What it recognizes is unknown. The length of the CDR3 is 15 residues. CDR1 is MNHEY, CDR2 SMNVEV, per germline (reference sequence). J lost 4 bases, V lost 5 bases, and 6 bases had no gene match. Here immunoSEQ multiplex PCR was the method, and the copy in TCRdb shows in-frame clones only, minus some. The table has 150,000 to 250,000 clones, approximately 80% seen once. The gene calls are TRBV27 and TRBJ2-3, with TRBD2 matching 10 bases. Sequenced sample: PBMCs. The origin of this receptor is a woman aged 30 to 39 in good health and CMV-seropositive. The CDR3 coding sequence is TGTGCCAGCAGTACTCCGGGACTAGCGTCAGATACGCAGTATTTT. Residues: CASSTPGLASDTQYF.